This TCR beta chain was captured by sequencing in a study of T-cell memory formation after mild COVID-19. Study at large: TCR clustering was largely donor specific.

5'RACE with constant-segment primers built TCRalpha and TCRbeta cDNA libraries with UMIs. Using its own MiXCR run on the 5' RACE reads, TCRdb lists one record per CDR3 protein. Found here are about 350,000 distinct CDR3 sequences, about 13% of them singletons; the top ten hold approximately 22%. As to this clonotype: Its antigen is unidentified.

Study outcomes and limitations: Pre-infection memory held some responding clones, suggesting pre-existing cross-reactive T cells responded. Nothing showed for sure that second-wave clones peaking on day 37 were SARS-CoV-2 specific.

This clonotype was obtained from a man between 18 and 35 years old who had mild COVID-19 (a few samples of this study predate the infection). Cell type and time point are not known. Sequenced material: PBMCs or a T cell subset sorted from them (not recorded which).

The CDR3 reads CSARRGGVYEQYF. Written as DNA, the CDR3 is TGCAGTGCTAGGCGGGGGGGTGTGTACGAGCAGTACTTC. The rearrangement uses TRBV20-1 and TRBJ2-7; the match to TRBD2 covers 9 bases. Germline CDR1 is DFQATT and CDR2 is SNEGSKA (reference sequence). The CDR3 is made up of 13 amino acids. V lost 3 bases, J lost 4 bases, and 4 bases stayed unmatched.